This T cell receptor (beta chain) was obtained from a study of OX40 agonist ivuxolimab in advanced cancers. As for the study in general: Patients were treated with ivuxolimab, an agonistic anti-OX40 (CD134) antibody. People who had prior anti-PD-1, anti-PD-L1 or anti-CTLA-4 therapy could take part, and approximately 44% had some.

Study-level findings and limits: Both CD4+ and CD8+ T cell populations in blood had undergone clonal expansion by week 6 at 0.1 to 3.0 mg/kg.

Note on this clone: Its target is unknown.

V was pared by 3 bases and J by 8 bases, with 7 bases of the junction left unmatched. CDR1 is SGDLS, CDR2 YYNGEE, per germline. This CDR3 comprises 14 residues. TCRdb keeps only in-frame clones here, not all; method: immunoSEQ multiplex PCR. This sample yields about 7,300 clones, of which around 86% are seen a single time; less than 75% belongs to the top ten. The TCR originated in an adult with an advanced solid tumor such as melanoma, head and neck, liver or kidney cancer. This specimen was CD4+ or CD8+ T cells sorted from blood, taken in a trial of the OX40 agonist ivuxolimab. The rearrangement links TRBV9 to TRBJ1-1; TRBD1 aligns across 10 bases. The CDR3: CASSEMRDRGEAFF. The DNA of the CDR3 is TGTGCCAGCAGCGAAATGAGGGACAGGGGAGAAGCTTTCTTT.